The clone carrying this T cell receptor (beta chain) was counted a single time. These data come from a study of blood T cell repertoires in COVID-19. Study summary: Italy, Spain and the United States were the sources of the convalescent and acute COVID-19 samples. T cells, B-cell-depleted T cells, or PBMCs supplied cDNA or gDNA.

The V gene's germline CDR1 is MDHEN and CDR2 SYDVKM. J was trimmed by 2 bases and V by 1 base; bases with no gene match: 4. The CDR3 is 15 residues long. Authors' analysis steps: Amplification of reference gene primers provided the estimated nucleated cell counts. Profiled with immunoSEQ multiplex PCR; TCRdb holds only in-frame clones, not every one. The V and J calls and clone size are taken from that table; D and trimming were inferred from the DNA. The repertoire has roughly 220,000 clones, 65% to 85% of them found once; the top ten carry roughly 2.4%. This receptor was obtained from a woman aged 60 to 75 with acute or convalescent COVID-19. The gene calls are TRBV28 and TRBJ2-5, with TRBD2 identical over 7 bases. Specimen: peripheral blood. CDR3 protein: CASSLSSAGQETQYF. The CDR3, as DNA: TGTGCCAGCAGTTTATCCTCAGCGGGGCAAGAGACCCAGTACTTC.